These T cell receptor beta chains were read from a single sample in a study of T cell repertoires in cytomegalovirus infection. MiXCR was run by TCRdb on the reads, yielding one entry per CDR3 protein. The sample lists some 450,000 distinct CDR3 sequences; approximately 32% were seen once. Material for sequencing was PBMCs. Source of these receptors: a human donor in good health (CMV status not recorded). Some clones in this sample may be carry-over from other donors' samples. The CDR3 runs from the conserved cysteine through the conserved F or W. D genes are given only for firm matches. Clone size is shown for a subset of rows, as once, few, many or a class of expanded clone.

>TRBJ2-2|.|TRBV7-6|.
TGTGCCAGCAGCCCCTTCGGGGGCCACACCGGGGAGCTGTTTTTT
CASSPFGGHTGELFF
>TRBJ1-2|.|TRBV7-9|.
TGTGCCAGCAGCTTAAACGGTGGGGGTGGCTACACCTTC
CASSLNGGGGYTF
>TRBJ2-3|.|TRBV6-6|.
TGTGCCAGCACCTCGCCGCGGGGATTGAGCACAGATACGCAGTATTTT
CASTSPRGLSTDTQYF
>TRBJ1-5|.|TRBV7-9|.
TGTGCCTCCCCTCTCCCGGGACCCACACTAAGGTCCCAGCATTTT
CASPLPGPTLRSQHF
>TRBJ1-3|.|TRBV6-2/TRBV6-3|.
TGTGCCAGCAGTTATGGAGGGACTGGAAACACCATATATTTT
CASSYGGTGNTIYF
>TRBJ2-1|.|TRBV6-2/TRBV6-3|.
TGTGCCAGCAGTCGACCAGAAATAGCGGTGAACTACAATGAGCAGTTCTTC
CASSRPEIAVNYNEQFF
>TRBJ1-4|.|TRBV2|.
TGTGCCAGCAGTGAAGTGGGGGGGGCTTTTGAAAAACTGTTTTTT
CASSEVGGAFEKLFF
>TRBJ1-5|.|TRBV12-3/TRBV12-4|few
TGTGCCAGCAGTTTAGTTCCAGGTTTAGGCAATCAGCCCCAGCATTTT
CASSLVPGLGNQPQHF
>TRBJ2-7|TRBD2|TRBV7-8|many
TGTGCCAGCAGCTTAGGGCTAGCGGACACCTACGAGCAGTACTTC
CASSLGLADTYEQYF
>TRBJ2-5|.|TRBV4-1|.
TGCGCCAGCAGCCAAGAGCCCGGGGCTAGCGAGCCAATACAAGAGACCCAGTACTTC
CASSQEPGASEPIQETQYF
>TRBJ1-5|.|TRBV4-3|.
TGCGCCAGCAGTCCAGAATACAGCGAACGGATGGAGCCCCAGCATTTT
CASSPEYSERMEPQHF
>TRBJ1-5|.|TRBV28|.
TGTGCCAGCAGTTTCCCTGTGAGTGGCAATCAGCCCCAGCATTTT
CASSFPVSGNQPQHF
>TRBJ2-3|.|TRBV7-2|many
TGTGCCAGCAGCCCAGCGGGTCCCGGACAGCATACGCAGTATTTT
CASSPAGPGQHTQYF
>TRBJ2-1|TRBD1|TRBV19|many
TGTGCCAGTAGTAGGACAGGCTACAATGAGCAGTTCTTC
CASSRTGYNEQFF
>TRBJ2-7|TRBD1|TRBV6-5|many
TGTGCCAGCAGTTACGGGGGACAGGGCACCTACGAGCAGTACTTC
CASSYGGQGTYEQYF
>TRBJ2-1|.|TRBV25-1|few
TGTGCCAGCAGTGAAGGTCCCTCTTCGCGCAATGAGCAGTTCTTC
CASSEGPSSRNEQFF
>TRBJ2-7|.|TRBV2|.
TGTGCCAGCACCTTCGGGCTCAGGGGCGGTTACGAGCAGTACTTC
CASTFGLRGGYEQYF
>TRBJ2-1|.|TRBV5-6|few
TGTGCCAGCAGCTTGAGCCTTGAGCAGTTCTTC
CASSLSLEQFF
>TRBJ2-7|TRBD1|TRBV28|.
TGTGCCAGCAGACCCAAACCCGGGACAGGGACAATAGAGCAGTACTTC
CASRPKPGTGTIEQYF
>TRBJ2-1|.|TRBV7-8|few
TGTGCCAGCAGCTTAGTGAGTGAGCAGTTCTTC
CASSLVSEQFF
>TRBJ2-5|TRBD1|TRBV13|.
TGTGCCAGCAGCTCCCCCGGGACAGGGGAATCGGGACAAGAGACCCAGTACTTC
CASSSPGTGESGQETQYF
>TRBJ2-7|TRBD1|TRBV7-8|few
TGTGCCAGCAGCACGGACAGGGGTCACGACTCTTACGAGCAGTACTTC
CASSTDRGHDSYEQYF
>TRBJ2-2|.|TRBV24-1|.
TGTGCCACCAGTGAACCAGACACAGTCACCGGGGAGCTGTTTTTT
CATSEPDTVTGELFF
>TRBJ1-6|TRBD1|TRBV7-3|few
TGTGCCAGCAGCCTACAGGGGGCTAATTCACCCCTCCACTTT
CASSLQGANSPLHF
>TRBJ1-6|TRBD1|TRBV6-5|few
TGTGCCAGCAGTTACTCCCTAACCCACCTGGGACAGGGATCACCCCTCCACTTT
CASSYSLTHLGQGSPLHF
>TRBJ1-1|.|TRBV6-1|few
TGTGCCAGCAGTGAAGTCCCGGGGGCGATAAACACTGAAGCTTTCTTT
CASSEVPGAINTEAFF
>TRBJ2-1|TRBD2|TRBV10-3|.
TGTGCCATCAGTGAGAATCCCGGTAGAGTAAGCGGGGGGGTCAATGAGCAGTTCTTC
CAISENPGRVSGGVNEQFF
>TRBJ1-5|TRBD1|TRBV19|once
TGTGCCATTAGTTTACTGGGACAGGCTAGCAATCAGCCCCAGCATTTT
CAISLLGQASNQPQHF
>TRBJ1-6|.|TRBV27|many
TGTGCCAGCAGTTTACAGTTGCTGGATTCACCCCTCCACTTT
CASSLQLLDSPLHF
>TRBJ1-5|TRBD1|TRBV7-2|many
TGTGCCAGCAGCTTAGCGCGGGGACAGGCTGGACAGCCCCAGCATTTT
CASSLARGQAGQPQHF
>TRBJ1-2|.|TRBV19|.
TGTGCCAGTAGTATAGTAAGCGGCGAGGACTATGGCTACACCTTC
CASSIVSGEDYGYTF
>TRBJ2-1|.|TRBV12-3/TRBV12-4|few
TGTGCCAGTCGCCGGGGGGCAGGCGATGAGCAGTTCTTC
CASRRGAGDEQFF
>TRBJ1-5|.|TRBV6-1|.
TGTGCCAGCAGTACCGAGTCAGGGGTCAATCAGCCCCAGCATTTT
CASSTESGVNQPQHF
>TRBJ2-7|.|TRBV20-1|.
TGCAGTGCTAGTAAAGGTCCCTACGAGCAGTACTTC
CSASKGPYEQYF
>TRBJ2-7|TRBD2|TRBV20-1|.
TGCAGTGCTAGCAAGCGGGGAAGTTACGAGCAGTACTTC
CSASKRGSYEQYF
>TRBJ1-1|.|TRBV6-2/TRBV6-3|.
TGTGCCAGCAATTCCCCTCCCCAGGCAGTGAACACTGAAGCTTTCTTT
CASNSPPQAVNTEAFF
>TRBJ2-3|TRBD1|TRBV6-5|few
TGTGCCAGCAGGGAACAGGGGGCATGGGTCGGAGATACGCAGTATTTT
CASREQGAWVGDTQYF
>TRBJ2-5|.|TRBV29-1|few
TGCAGCGTTGACTGGGGGGTTCAGGAGACCCAGTACTTC
CSVDWGVQETQYF